These 25 T cell receptor beta chains were sequenced from one sample in a study of blood T cells in healthy people across ages. PCR was performed a second time for about 7 to 11 cycles using a sample-barcoded 5' primer and a J-beta primer mix. Each CDR3 protein gets one entry after TCRdb re-called the 5' RACE reads with MiXCR. This table has over 600,000 distinct CDR3 sequences, around 41% appearing once. Material for sequencing was blood. These receptors all come from a man older than 75 in good health.

This clonotype was detected only a few times. The CDR3 loop reads CASSRDRISYEQYF. In nucleotides, the CDR3 is TGTGCCAGCAGCCGGGACCGAATCTCCTACGAGCAGTACTTC. This chain uses TRBV6-2 or TRBV6-3 with TRBJ2-7, with D possibly being TRBD1 or TRBD2 (5 bases each). V was shortened by 6 bases and J by 0 bases, with 12 bases between the two germline ends. The CDR3 runs to 14 residues. Germline CDR1 and CDR2: MNHEY and SVGEGT.

The table lists this clonotype with a few counts. The chain joins TRBV12-3 or TRBV12-4 to TRBJ1-4; 7 positions agree with TRBD1. The V and J ends lost 6 bases and 6 bases, in that order; junction bases with no gene match: 10. The CDR3 loop spans 15 amino acids. This CDR3 is CASRRQGGADEKLFF. The CDR3 coding sequence is TGTGCCAGCAGACGTCAGGGGGGTGCCGATGAAAAACTGTTTTTT.

This clonotype has only a few counts. The chain recombines TRBV20-1 with TRBJ2-1, with D possibly TRBD1 on 6 matching bases. Germline-derived CDR1 and CDR2 are DFQATT and SNEGSKA (reference sequence). This CDR3 contains 13 residues. V lost 6 bases and J lost 5, with 14 bases in between. As DNA, the CDR3 is TGCAGTGCCCCCAGGACAGCTAACAATGAGCAGTTCTTC. Translated: CSAPRTANNEQFF.

The rearrangement joins TRBV10-3 to TRBJ1-2; 10 nucleotides align to TRBD1. CDR1 and CDR2 (germline): ENHRY, SYGVKD. CDR3 size: 14 residues. V dropped 2 bases and J dropped 6; count of bases not matched to a gene: 3. In DNA form, the CDR3 reads TGTGCCATCAGTGAGAGTGGACAGGGGGATGGCTACACCTTC. Its protein product is CAISESGQGDGYTF.

Regarding this clonotype: One end of the junction is discordant with germline, which a read error may explain. V is TRBV29-1 and J is TRBJ1-1; tentatively, D is TRBD1 (6 bases). The CDR3 is 13 residues long. Germline loops: CDR1 SQVTM, CDR2 ANQGSEA. The CDR3 is CSVKDRPNTETFF. The CDR3 nucleotides read TGCAGCGTAAAAGACAGGCCCAACACTGAAACTTTCTTT.

This CDR3 is CASSLAGMTGYNEQFF. Written as DNA, the CDR3 is TGCGCCAGCAGCTTGGCCGGGATGACAGGCTACAATGAGCAGTTCTTC. The rearrangement links TRBV5-1 to TRBJ2-1, with a tentative D call TRBD1 (6 bases). The V end lost 0 bases, the J end lost 3 bases, and 13 bases lay between the germline ends. CDR1 and CDR2 (germline): SGHRS, YFSETQ. The CDR3 totals 16 residues.

Of note for this clonotype: A single base separates this from a much larger clone, so it may be a read error. This chain uses TRBV24-1 with TRBJ2-1; TRBD1 aligns across 9 bases. This CDR3 is 16 amino acids long. Per germline, CDR1 KGHDR and CDR2 SFDVKD. The CDR3, as DNA: TGTGCCTCCAGTGATGGGGGGACAGGGAGGGACAATGAGCAGTTCTTC. It yields the protein CASSDGGTGRDNEQFF.

The chain recombines TRBV10-3 with TRBJ2-5; possibly TRBD1 or TRBD2 for D (5 bases each). Trimming took 2 bases from V and 8 from J, leaving 12 bases between them. Germline V gene data show CDR1 as ENHRY and CDR2 as SYGVKD. The CDR3 length is 13 residues. CDR3: CAISEPEGYTQYF. The CDR3 DNA reads TGTGCCATCAGTGAGCCCGAGGGGTATACCCAGTACTTC.

The gene calls are TRBV27 and TRBJ2-7; a weak D match, TRBD1 (5 bases). CDR3 length: 14 amino acids. Trimming cost V 1 base and J 2 bases, with 9 bases left between them. Per germline, CDR1 MNHEY and CDR2 SMNVEV (reference sequence). CDR3 DNA sequence: TGTGCCAGCAGTTTATTCAGGGATCCCTACGAGCAGTACTTC. As protein: CASSLFRDPYEQYF.

This clonotype showed up just a few times. CDR3 bases: TGTGCCACCAGCCAGGGGGCCGTAGGCACAGATACGCAGTATTTT. It specifies CATSQGAVGTDTQYF. The chain couples TRBV24-1 to TRBJ2-3; 8 nucleotides match TRBD1. V was pared by 7 bases and J by 1 base, with 6 bases of the junction left unmatched. The CDR3 runs 15 residues. Per germline, CDR1 KGHDR and CDR2 SFDVKD.

The chain uses TRBV5-1 and TRBJ1-1; unclear D gene. CDR1 is SGHRS, CDR2 YFSETQ, per germline. This CDR3 comprises 13 residues. Trimming shortened V by 8 bases and J by 1 base, and 12 bases separated the two germline ends. The CDR3: CASKDLSNTEAFF. CDR3 nucleotide sequence: TGCGCCAGTAAGGATTTGTCGAACACTGAAGCTTTCTTT.

Only one count was recorded for this clonotype. A much larger clone lies a single base off, so this may be a read error. The chain carries TRBV10-3 and TRBJ2-5, with 7 bases that match TRBD2. The CDR3 is made up of 14 amino acids. Germline V gives CDR1 ENHRY, CDR2 SYGVKD. This CDR3 is CAVSEAGLQETQYF. CDR3 bases: TGTGCCGTCAGCGAAGCGGGACTGCAAGAGACCCAGTACTTC.

The CDR3 loop reads CASSDSAGIPGTDTQYF. The CDR3 bases are TGTGCCAGCAGTGACTCAGCAGGGATTCCTGGCACAGATACGCAGTATTTT. This sequence joins TRBV6-4 and TRBJ2-3; maybe TRBD1 (5 bases). Trimming left V 0 bases short and J 1 base short, with 14 bases between. This CDR3 is built from 17 residues. Per the germline V gene, CDR1 is MRHNA and CDR2 is SNTAGT.

The rearrangement uses TRBV29-1 and TRBJ2-7; D might be TRBD1 (5 bases). Trimming removed 2 bases at V and 4 bases at J, with 15 bases between. The CDR3 sequence is 14 residues long. Germline values: CDR1 SQVTM, CDR2 ANQGSEA. CDR3 DNA sequence: TGCAGCGTTGAATCACCAAGGGGCGAATACGAGCAGTACTTC. Amino acid sequence: CSVESPRGEYEQYF.

This clonotype has just one count. One end of the junction is discordant with germline, which a read error may explain. V usage is TRBV4-3 and J usage is TRBJ1-3; no reliable D call. CDR1 is LGHNA, CDR2 YSLEER, per germline. The CDR3 runs to 17 residues. The chain's CDR3 is CASSQDIARYSGNTINF. The CDR3 DNA reads as TGCGCCAGCAGCCAAGATATCGCGAGGTACTCTGGAAACACCATAAATTTT.

This chain joins TRBV6-5 and TRBJ2-3; TRBD2 might be the D (7 bases). Germline lookup yields CDR1 MNHEY and CDR2 SVGAGI. CDR3 length equals 18 residues. V was shortened by 0 bases and J by 0 bases, with 16 bases between the two germline ends. Written as DNA, the CDR3 is TGTGCCAGCAGTTACTCCCCACCTGCGGGGGCGAGCACAGATACGCAGTATTTT. Translated: CASSYSPPAGASTDTQYF.

The chain carries TRBV7-9 and TRBJ1-5, with D possibly matching TRBD1 (5 bases). The germline CDR1 and CDR2 sequences are SEHNR and FQNEAQ (reference sequence). This CDR3 is 15 amino acids long. V lost 4 bases, J lost 12 bases, and 22 bases lay in between. The CDR3 DNA reads as TGTGCCAGCAGCTCGACAGATCCGGGTGGACCACGCCAGCATTTT. Residues: CASSSTDPGGPRQHF.

This clonotype was detected only a few times. The chain has TRBV5-1 and TRBJ2-3, with 7 bases aligning to TRBD2. J lost 4 bases, V lost 5 bases, and 16 bases had no gene match. The CDR3 runs 17 residues. CDR1 SGHRS and CDR2 YFSETQ come from the germline V gene. In DNA form, the CDR3 reads TGCGCCAGCAGTAAGGCGGCAGCGGGACTTTCGGCAGATACGCAGTATTTT. This encodes CASSKAAAGLSADTQYF. The entire variable domain, with the rest obtained from reference TRBV5-1 and TRBJ2-3, is as follows: KAGVTQTPRYLIKTRGQQVTLSCSPISGHRSVSWYQQTPGQGLQFLFEYFSETQRNKGNFPGRFSGRQFSNSRSEMNVSTLELGDSALYLCASSKAAAGLSADTQYFGPGTRLTVL.

Concerning this clonotype: This sequence may be a read error, since a much larger clone differs from it by one base. The chain joins TRBV4-2 to TRBJ1-6, with D tentatively TRBD1 (5 bases). This CDR3 has 15 amino acids. The germline V gene encodes CDR1 LGHNA and CDR2 YNFKEQ. Between the trimmed V and J ends, which lost 4 bases and 7 bases, there was a span of 14 bases. In DNA form, the CDR3 reads TGTGCCAGCAGCCCCCCCGGACGGGGGAATTCACCCCTCCACTTT. Residues: CASSPPGRGNSPLHF.

This clonotype was observed once. The rearrangement joins TRBV6-5 to TRBJ1-6; D may be TRBD1 (6 bases). Germline lookup yields CDR1 MNHEY and CDR2 SVGAGI. The CDR3 consists of 14 residues. V was shortened by 6 bases and J by 4 bases, with 10 bases between the two germline ends. The CDR3 spells CASRKDRYNSPLHF. The CDR3 DNA reads as TGTGCCAGCAGAAAGGACAGATATAATTCACCCCTCCACTTT.

This clonotype has just a few counts. The rearrangement joins TRBV27 to TRBJ2-5, with unresolved D. CDR1 and CDR2 (germline): MNHEY, SMNVEV (reference sequence). This CDR3 spans 15 amino acids. Trimming stripped 2 bases from V and 4 bases from J, with 14 bases between. The CDR3 loop is CASSLIPFSGETQYF. CDR3 DNA sequence: TGTGCCAGCAGTTTAATTCCCTTCTCGGGAGAGACCCAGTACTTC.

This rearrangement joins TRBV28 to TRBJ2-3, with D tentatively TRBD1 (6 bases). The CDR3 contains 15 residues. CDR1 is MDHEN and CDR2 is SYDVKM in the germline V gene. V lost 6 bases, J lost 4 bases, and 17 bases lay in between. Written as DNA, the CDR3 is TGTGCCAGCAGCGGTGACAGGAAGCTTCCAGATACGCAGTATTTT. This sequence encodes CASSGDRKLPDTQYF.

The chain joins TRBV27 to TRBJ2-7, with D uncertain. The DNA end favors TRBJ2-5, so the J call may be wrong. Germline assignment: CDR1 MNHEY and CDR2 SMNVEV (reference sequence). The CDR3 runs to 14 residues. CDR3: CASSLRVSQETQYF. DNA of the CDR3: TGTGCCAGCAGTTTGAGAGTCAGTCAAGAGACCCAGTACTTC.

This clonotype appeared a few times. The chain employs TRBV28 and TRBJ1-1; no clear D gene. V lost 3 bases, J lost 5 bases, and 13 bases lay in between. The germline V gene encodes CDR1 MDHEN and CDR2 SYDVKM. The CDR3 loop spans 14 amino acids. CDR3 loop: CASSFVGSRTEAFF. The DNA for the CDR3 is TGTGCCAGCAGTTTTGTGGGGAGTAGGACTGAAGCTTTCTTT.

The CDR3 bases are TGCAGTGCTCAGGGCAGGGGAAGTTCACCCCTCCACTTT. It yields the protein CSAQGRGSSPLHF. This chain links TRBV20-1 with TRBJ1-6, with D tentatively TRBD1 (6 bases). Trimming removed 5 bases from V and 9 bases from J, with 14 bases in between. Germline V gene lookup returns CDR1 DFQATT and CDR2 SNEGSKA (reference sequence). The CDR3 is made up of 13 amino acids.